The clone carrying this TCR beta chain was counted ten times or more. Its antigen is currently unknown. Losses at the gene ends were 5 bases for V and 4 bases for J; bases not matched to a gene: 6. CDR1 MNHEY and CDR2 SMNVEV come from the germline V gene (reference sequence). The CDR3 runs to 14 residues. This record belongs to a study of human T cells and chemical hapten exposure. The study, taken as a whole, reports: High-frequency TCRs, those above 1 in 1000, stayed the same after DPC sensitization.

Each CDR3 protein is one row after TCRdb ran MiXCR on the RACE reads. Altogether more than 75,000 distinct CDR3 sequences are present, over 8.5% being singletons, with the ten largest covering less than 2%. Time point in this sample: healthy volunteer bleed at 6 weeks. Before extraction, the whole blood was not fractionated, and total RNA was taken from it. This TCR derives from a male donor in good health. Some clones in this sample may be carry-over from other donors' samples. The sequencing input was whole blood. The chain couples TRBV27 to TRBJ2-7; 9 nucleotides agree with TRBD1. Here the CDR3 DNA reads TGTGCCAGCAGTCAGGGACAGGGTCAATACGAGCAGTACTTC. It codes for CASSQGQGQYEQYF.